This T cell receptor beta chain was profiled in a study of T-cell memory formation after mild COVID-19. This CDR3 region has 14 residues. This clonotype was picked up a small number of times. Its antigen is not identified. It was 5'RACE with constant-segment primers that produced the TCR alpha and TCR beta cDNA libraries, which carried sample barcodes and UMIs. TCRdb reprocessed the 5' RACE reads with MiXCR, giving one entry per CDR3 protein. The sample records fewer than 550,000 distinct CDR3 sequences, around 20% being singletons. Study findings and constraints: Later expanders leaned toward CD4+, whereas clones contracting from day 15 to 85 were balanced CD4/CD8.

Sequencing input: PBMCs or a T cell subset sorted from them (not recorded which). The TCR comes from an adult woman who had mild COVID-19 (a few samples of this study predate the infection). Cell type and time point are not known. The chain has TRBV21-1 and TRBJ2-2; the table's D gene call, TRBD1, was not cross checked with the DNA. TRBV21-1 is a listed pseudogene. The CDR3 sequence is CASPDRVWSGELFF. DNA of the CDR3: TGTGCCAGCCCGGACAGGGTTTGGTCCGGGGAGCTGTTTTTT.